What follows is one T cell receptor (beta chain) and its context. These data are taken from a study of blood T cell repertoires in COVID-19. The CDR3 loop spans 16 amino acids. CDR1 is MNHNY, CDR2 SVGAGI, per germline (reference sequence). V shed 6 bases and J 2 bases; nucleotides not matched to a gene: 10. Participants had their cohort set by participant-reported clinical history. Cohort 3 donors were reported recovered after two negative PCRs, clearance, or symptom resolution. Original analysis: Estimation of nucleated cell counts relied on the amplification of reference gene primers. The method was immunoSEQ multiplex PCR; TCRdb's version includes in-frame clones alone and lacks a portion of them. V, J and clone size reflect that table, while D and trimming were determined from the DNA. Altogether 150,000 to 200,000 clones are present, roughly 84% being singletons, with the ten largest covering 13%.

The sample comprised PBMCs or T cells enriched from blood (not recorded which). The rearrangement links TRBV6-6 to TRBJ1-3; the match to TRBD1 covers 7 bases. The receptor comes from a woman in her fifties or sixties who had recovered from COVID-19. Here the CDR3 DNA reads TGTGCCAGCAGCAGACAGGGACTGTTGGCTGGAAACACCATATATTTT. Translating gives CASSRQGLLAGNTIYF.